This T cell receptor (beta chain) was observed in a study of T cell responses to AZD1222 COVID-19 vaccine. Study observations and caveats: Per reports, nearly half of all spike-specific TCRs target regions that are unmutated in variants. Most donors were white British, females outnumbered males, and clonal diversity was possibly underestimated.

V was pared by 4 bases and J by 2 bases, with 6 bases between. The CDR3 totals 13 residues. CDR1 and CDR2 (germline): SQVTM, ANQGSEA. Points on this clone: The antigen is not known.

Libraries were prepared by immunoSEQ multiplex PCR; TCRdb keeps only in-frame clonotypes and omits some of them. The sample lists tens of thousands of clones; 70% to 80% were seen once. The sequenced sample was peripheral blood, obtained on day 0 of AZD1222 vaccination. The sequence was obtained from an adult in good health. J is TRBJ2-6 and V is TRBV29-1; no reliable D call. This CDR3 is CSVARTGANVLTF. For the CDR3, the DNA is TGCAGCGTTGCTAGGACTGGGGCCAACGTCCTGACTTTC.